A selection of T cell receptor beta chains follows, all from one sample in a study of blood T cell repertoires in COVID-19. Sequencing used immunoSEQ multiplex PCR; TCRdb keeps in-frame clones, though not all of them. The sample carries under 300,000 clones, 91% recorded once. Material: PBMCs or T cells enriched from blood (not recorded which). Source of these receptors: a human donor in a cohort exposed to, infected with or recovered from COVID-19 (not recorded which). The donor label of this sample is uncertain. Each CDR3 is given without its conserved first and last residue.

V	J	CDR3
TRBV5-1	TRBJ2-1	ASSLAGGGVNEQF
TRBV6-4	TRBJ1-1	ASSDQGTGRAF
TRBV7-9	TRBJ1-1	ASSLGRGEDTEAF
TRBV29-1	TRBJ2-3	SVGGGPTDTQY
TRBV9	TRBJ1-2	ASSVEEGPYGYT
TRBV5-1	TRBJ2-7	ASSPLGGSSSYEQY
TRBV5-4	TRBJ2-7	ASSSSSYEQY
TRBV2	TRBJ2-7	ASSAELASYEQY
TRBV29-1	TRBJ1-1	SVRDRNTEAF
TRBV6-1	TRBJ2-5	ASSEVGGGLETQY
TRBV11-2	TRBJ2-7	ASSLGVAPGGGYEQY
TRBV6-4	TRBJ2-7	ASRVAGRAYEQY
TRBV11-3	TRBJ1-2	ASSSEGGHGYT
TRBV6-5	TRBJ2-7	ASRGGGWDEQY
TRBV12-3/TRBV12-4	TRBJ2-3	ASRGQETDTQY
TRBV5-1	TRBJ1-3	ASSSDGSSGNTIY
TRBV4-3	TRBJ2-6	ASSLVSQGISGANVLT
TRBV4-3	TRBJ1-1	ASSQDEGTGFGEAF
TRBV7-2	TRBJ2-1	ASSSMPDNEQF
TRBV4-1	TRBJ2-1	ASSQGQGGGNEQF
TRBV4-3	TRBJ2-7	ASSQSQGYEQY
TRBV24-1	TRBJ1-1	ATATRPGTHEAF